Each of the 9 T cell receptor beta chains below was sequenced from the same sample in a study of CD8 T cells in Susac syndrome. When the RNA was reverse transcribed, random hexamers were used with an input of about 0.5 to 1 ug. MiXCR, applied by TCRdb to the immunoSEQ multiplex PCR reads, yields one record per CDR3 protein. The table has 180,000 or so distinct CDR3 sequences, 85% to 95% seen once. Sequenced material: CD4+ T cells from PBMCs. Receptor source: a human donor in good health.

This clonotype occurred once. V usage is TRBV7-2 and J usage is TRBJ2-7; D is perhaps TRBD1 or TRBD2 (5 bases each). This CDR3 region has 15 residues. Germline V lookup: CDR1 SGHTA, CDR2 FQGNSA. The germline V and J ends were trimmed by 6 bases and 5 bases, with 20 bases remaining between them. The DNA for the CDR3 is TGTGCCAGCAGTCCGACCGGGACCCTGTCCCACGAGCAGTACTTC. Protein sequence: CASSPTGTLSHEQYF.

V and J are TRBV11-2 and TRBJ2-1; 10 bases match TRBD2. The length of the CDR3 is 19 residues. Germline trimming cut 5 bases from V and 2 bases from J; bases unmatched to any gene: 15. Germline V gene data show CDR1 as SGHAT and CDR2 as FQNNGV. CDR3 in DNA: TGTGCCAGCAGCCCGGCCGGACTAGCGGCTAATATGACCTACAATGAGCAGTTCTTC. This encodes CASSPAGLAANMTYNEQFF.

This clonotype was seen a handful of times. The gene calls are TRBV15 and TRBJ2-5; no clear D gene. Germline V gene data show CDR1 as LNHNV and CDR2 as YYDKDF (reference sequence). CDR3 size: 10 residues. The V and J ends lost 6 bases and 3 bases respectively, with 2 bases between them. This CDR3 is CATSKETQYF. CDR3 bases: TGTGCCACCAGTAAAGAGACCCAGTACTTC.

The CDR3 coding sequence is TGTGCCAGTAGTCCGGGACTAGCGGGAGGGACCTACGAGCAGTACTTC. The encoded protein is CASSPGLAGGTYEQYF. V is TRBV19 and J is TRBJ2-7; 16 nucleotides line up with TRBD2. CDR1 and CDR2 (germline): LNHDA, SQIVND (reference sequence). This CDR3 contains 16 residues. Trimming took 5 bases from V and 2 from J; bases not matched to a gene: 3. The entire variable domain, with the rest obtained from reference TRBV19 and TRBJ2-7, is as follows: DGGITQSPKYLFRKEGQNVTLSCEQNLNHDAMYWYRQDPGQGLRLIYYSQIVNDFQKGDIAEGYSVSREKKESFPLTVTSAQKNPTAFYLCASSPGLAGGTYEQYFGPGTRLTVT.

This sequence joins TRBV3-1 and TRBJ1-1, with 7 bases aligning to TRBD1. The CDR3 contains 13 residues. The ends lost 6 bases at V and 4 bases at J; junction bases unmatched: 5. Germline V gene data show CDR1 as LGHDT and CDR2 as YNNKEL (reference sequence). CDR3 region: CASREQGFTEAFF. CDR3 bases: TGTGCCAGCAGAGAACAGGGGTTCACTGAAGCTTTCTTT.

This clonotype was observed once. The chain couples TRBV6-6 to TRBJ1-1; tentatively, D is TRBD1 (6 bases). Germline V gives CDR1 MNHNY, CDR2 SVGAGI (reference sequence). The CDR3 runs 16 residues. Deletions cut 7 bases from V and 0 bases from J, with 18 bases between. The CDR3 region is CASITPGDRMNTEAFF. The CDR3 region has the DNA TGTGCCAGCATCACACCAGGGGACCGAATGAACACTGAAGCTTTCTTT.

The chain employs TRBV7-9 and TRBJ2-5; D is uncertain. Per the germline V gene, CDR1 is SEHNR and CDR2 is FQNEAQ (reference sequence). The CDR3 sequence is 14 residues long. The V end was cut by 1 base, the J end by 5 bases, with 11 bases between. The CDR3 DNA is TGTGCCAGCAGCTTAGAGAGGTCCCGGGAGACCCAGTACTTC. It specifies CASSLERSRETQYF.

The chain recombines TRBV11-2 with TRBJ2-1, with 8 positions matching TRBD2. V lost 5 bases, J lost 3 bases, and 6 bases stayed unmatched. This CDR3 spans 15 amino acids. Germline V gives CDR1 SGHAT, CDR2 FQNNGV. The CDR3 DNA reads as TGTGCCAGCAGCCGCCAGCGGGAGAGCTACAATGAGCAGTTCTTC. The encoded protein is CASSRQRESYNEQFF.

The V and J genes are TRBV11-3 and TRBJ2-1; tentative D call: TRBD1 (5 bases). The germline V gene has CDR1 SGHNT and CDR2 YENEEA. Trimming left V 0 bases short and J 8 bases short, with 5 bases between. This CDR3 is built from 12 residues. The CDR3 region is CASSLDRDEQFF. Written as DNA, the CDR3 is TGTGCCAGCAGCTTAGACAGGGATGAGCAGTTCTTC.